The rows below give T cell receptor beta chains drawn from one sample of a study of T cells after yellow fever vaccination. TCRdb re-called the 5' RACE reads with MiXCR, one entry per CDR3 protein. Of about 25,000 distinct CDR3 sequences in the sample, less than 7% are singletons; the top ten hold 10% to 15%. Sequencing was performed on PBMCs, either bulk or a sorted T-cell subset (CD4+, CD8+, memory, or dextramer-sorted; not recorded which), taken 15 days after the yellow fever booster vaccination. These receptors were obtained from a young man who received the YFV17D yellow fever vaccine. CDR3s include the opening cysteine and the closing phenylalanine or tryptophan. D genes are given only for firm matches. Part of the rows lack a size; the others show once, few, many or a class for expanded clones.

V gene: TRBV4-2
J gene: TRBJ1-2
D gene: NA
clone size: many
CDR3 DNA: TGTGCCAGCAGCCAAGATGCGGGTATCGCCTATGGCTACACCTTC
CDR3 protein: CASSQDAGIAYGYTF

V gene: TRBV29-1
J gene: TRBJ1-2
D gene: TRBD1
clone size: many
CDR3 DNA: TGCAGCGTGAACTCCGGGACAGGGTCGAGTGGCTACACCTTC
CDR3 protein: CSVNSGTGSSGYTF

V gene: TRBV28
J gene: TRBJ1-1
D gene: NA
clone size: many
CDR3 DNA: TGTGCCAGCAGTCCCGGGAGACTGAACACTGAAGCTTTCTTT
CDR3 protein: CASSPGRLNTEAFF

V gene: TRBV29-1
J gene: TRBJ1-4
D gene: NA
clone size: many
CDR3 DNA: TGCAGCGTTGAAAAGCCGGAGGTCCAAAAACTGTTTTTT
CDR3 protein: CSVEKPEVQKLFF

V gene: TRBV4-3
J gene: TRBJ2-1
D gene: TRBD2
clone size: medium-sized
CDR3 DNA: TGCGCCAGCAGCCTTCAAGCGGGAGGGCCGATAGATGAGCAGTTCTTC
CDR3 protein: CASSLQAGGPIDEQFF

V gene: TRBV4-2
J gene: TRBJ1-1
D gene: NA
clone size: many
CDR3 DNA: TGTGCCAGCAGCCAAGATTCGGACGGAGCTTTCTTT
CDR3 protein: CASSQDSDGAFF

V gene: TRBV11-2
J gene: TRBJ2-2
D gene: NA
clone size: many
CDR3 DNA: TGTGCCAGCAGCCCCCCTAGGGGCGGGGAGCTGTTTTTT
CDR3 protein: CASSPPRGGELFF

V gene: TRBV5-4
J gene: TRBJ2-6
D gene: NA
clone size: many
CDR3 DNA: TGTGCCAGCAGCTTTCAAGGGGCCAACGTCCTGACTTTC
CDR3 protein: CASSFQGANVLTF

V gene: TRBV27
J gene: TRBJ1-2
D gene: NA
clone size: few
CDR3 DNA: TGTGCCAGCAGTTTATCGTCCCAATATGGCTACACCTTC
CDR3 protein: CASSLSSQYGYTF

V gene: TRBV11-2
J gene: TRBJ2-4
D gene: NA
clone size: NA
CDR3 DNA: TGTGCCAGCAGCGTTAATCCCCTTAGAGGGACTGCCAAAAACATTCAGTACTTC
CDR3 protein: CASSVNPLRGTAKNIQYF

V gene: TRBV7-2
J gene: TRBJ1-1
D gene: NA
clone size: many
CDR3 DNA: TGTGCCAGCAGCCCGCATCCGAACACTGAAGCTTTCTTT
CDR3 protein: CASSPHPNTEAFF

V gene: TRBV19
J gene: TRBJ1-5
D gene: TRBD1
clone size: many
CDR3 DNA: TGTGCCAGTACCCCACAGGGGACAAGCAATCAGCCCCAGCATTTT
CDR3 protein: CASTPQGTSNQPQHF

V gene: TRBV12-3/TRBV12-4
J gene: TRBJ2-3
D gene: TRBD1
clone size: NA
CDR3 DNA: TGTGCCAGCAGCTTTTCAGGGGGCCGAATAAATACGCAGTATTTT
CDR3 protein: CASSFSGGRINTQYF

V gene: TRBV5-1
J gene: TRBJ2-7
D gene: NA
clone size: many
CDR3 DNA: TGCGCCAGCAGCAAGGGAGGAAGTGCTTCCTACGAGCAGTACTTC
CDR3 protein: CASSKGGSASYEQYF

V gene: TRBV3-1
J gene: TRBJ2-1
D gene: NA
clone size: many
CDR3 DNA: TGTGCCAGCAGTCTAGCAACGGGAGTAAGTAATGAGCAGTTCTTC
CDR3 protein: CASSLATGVSNEQFF

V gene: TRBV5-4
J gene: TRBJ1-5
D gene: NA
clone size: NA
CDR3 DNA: TGTGCCAGCAGCCCTACCCGGGGCAATCAGCCCCAGCATTTT
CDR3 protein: CASSPTRGNQPQHF

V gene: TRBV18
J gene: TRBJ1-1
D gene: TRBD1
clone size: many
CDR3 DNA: TGTGCCAGCTCGTCTGCGCGGGACAGGGGTTCGTACACTGAAGCTTTCTTT
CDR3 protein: CASSSARDRGSYTEAFF

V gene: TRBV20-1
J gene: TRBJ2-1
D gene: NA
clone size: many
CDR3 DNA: TGCAGTGCTTTACATTGGAGCTCCTACAATGAGCAGTTCTTC
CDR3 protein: CSALHWSSYNEQFF

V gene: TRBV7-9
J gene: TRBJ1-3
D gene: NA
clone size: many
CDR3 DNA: TGTGCCAGCAGCGGTCAATTTGGAAACACCATATATTTT
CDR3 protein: CASSGQFGNTIYF

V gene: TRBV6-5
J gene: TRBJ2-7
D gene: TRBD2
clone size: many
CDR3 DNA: TGTGCCAGCAGTTACTCGATCTCTAGCGGGAGGATCGAGCAGTACTTC
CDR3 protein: CASSYSISSGRIEQYF

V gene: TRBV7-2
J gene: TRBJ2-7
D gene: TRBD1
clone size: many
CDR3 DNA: TGTGCCAGCAGCCAGCAGGGGCAGGGGGCCTACGAGCAGTACTTC
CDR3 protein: CASSQQGQGAYEQYF

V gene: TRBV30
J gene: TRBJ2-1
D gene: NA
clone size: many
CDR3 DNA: TGTGCCTGGGTTAGACGAAACTACAATGAGCAGTTCTTC
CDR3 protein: CAWVRRNYNEQFF

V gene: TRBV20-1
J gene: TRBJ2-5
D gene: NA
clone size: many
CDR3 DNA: TGCAGTGCTAGAGATCTAATAGGACAGCAAGAGACCCAGTACTTC
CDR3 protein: CSARDLIGQQETQYF

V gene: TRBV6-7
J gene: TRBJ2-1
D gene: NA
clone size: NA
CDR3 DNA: TGTGCCCAGGCTCGGGGCTCTTACAATGAGCAGTTCTTC
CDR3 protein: CAQARGSYNEQFF

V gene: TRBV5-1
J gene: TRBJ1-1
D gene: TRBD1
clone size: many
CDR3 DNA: TGCGCCAGCAGCACTGGACAGGGATGGGGCACTGAAGCTTTCTTT
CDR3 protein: CASSTGQGWGTEAFF

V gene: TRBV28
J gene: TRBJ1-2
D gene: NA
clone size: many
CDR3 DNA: TGTGCCAGCAGCGACCGAATCTATGGCTACACCTTC
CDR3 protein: CASSDRIYGYTF

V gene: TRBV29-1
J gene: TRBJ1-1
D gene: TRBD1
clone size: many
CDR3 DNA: TGCAGCGCTGGGGGACAGATGAACACTGAAGCTTTCTTT
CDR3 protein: CSAGGQMNTEAFF

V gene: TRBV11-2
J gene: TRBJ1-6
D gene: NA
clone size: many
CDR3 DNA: TGTGCCAGCAGCTTAGCTGCTACCTTCTATAATTCACCCCTCCACTTT
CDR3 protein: CASSLAATFYNSPLHF

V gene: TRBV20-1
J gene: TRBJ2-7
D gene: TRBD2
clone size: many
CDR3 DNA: TGCAGTGCTAGAGAAACTCTAGCGGCAGGGCCCTACGAGCAGTACTTC
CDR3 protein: CSARETLAAGPYEQYF

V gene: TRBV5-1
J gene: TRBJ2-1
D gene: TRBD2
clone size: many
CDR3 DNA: TGCGCCAGCAGCTTTGTCCTAGCGGTACACAATGAGCAGTTCTTC
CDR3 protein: CASSFVLAVHNEQFF

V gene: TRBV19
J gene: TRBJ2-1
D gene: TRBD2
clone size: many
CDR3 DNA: TGTGCCAGTAGGGGGACTAGCGGGAGTTACGGTGAGCAGTTCTTC
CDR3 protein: CASRGTSGSYGEQFF

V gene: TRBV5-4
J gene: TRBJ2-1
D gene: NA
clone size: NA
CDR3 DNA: TGTGCCAGCAGCTGGGCCTTGGCGGGGGACATCAATGAGCAGTTCTTC
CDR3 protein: CASSWALAGDINEQFF

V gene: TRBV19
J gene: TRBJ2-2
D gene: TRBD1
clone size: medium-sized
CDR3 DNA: TGTGCCAGTCGGCCGGGACAGAGCACCGGGGAGCTGTTTTTT
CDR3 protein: CASRPGQSTGELFF

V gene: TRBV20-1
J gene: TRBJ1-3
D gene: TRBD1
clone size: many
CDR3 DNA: TGCAGTGCGCTGAATACAGGGGCTTGGCACACCATATATTTT
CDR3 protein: CSALNTGAWHTIYF

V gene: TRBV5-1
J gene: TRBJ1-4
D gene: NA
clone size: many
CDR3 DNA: TGCGCCAGCAGCTCACAGGATCTTAATGAAAAACTGTTTTTT
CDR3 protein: CASSSQDLNEKLFF

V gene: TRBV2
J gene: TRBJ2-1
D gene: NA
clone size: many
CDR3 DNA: TGTGCCAGCAGCCGGGACTCGACGCGGGCTGAGCAGTTCTTC
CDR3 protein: CASSRDSTRAEQFF

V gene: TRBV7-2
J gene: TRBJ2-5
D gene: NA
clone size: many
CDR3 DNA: TGTGCCAGCAGCCAACAAGGTCGGGAGACCCAGTACTTC
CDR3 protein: CASSQQGRETQYF

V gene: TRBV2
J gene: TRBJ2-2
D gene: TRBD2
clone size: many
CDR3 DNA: TGTGCCAGCAGTAGTGGACTAGCGGACGGGGAGCTGTTTTTT
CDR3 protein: CASSSGLADGELFF

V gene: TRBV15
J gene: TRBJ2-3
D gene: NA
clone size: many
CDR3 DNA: TGTGCCACCAGTTTGTCGATGCAGAAAATCACAGATACGCAGTATTTT
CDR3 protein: CATSLSMQKITDTQYF

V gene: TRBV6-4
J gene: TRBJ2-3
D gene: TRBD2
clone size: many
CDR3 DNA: TGTGCCAGCAGTGACTCCGGGACTAGCGGGACAGATACGCAGTATTTT
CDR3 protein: CASSDSGTSGTDTQYF

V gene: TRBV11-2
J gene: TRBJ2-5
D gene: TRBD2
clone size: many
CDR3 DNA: TGTGCCAGCAGCTTAGTTCGTGGGAGGGCCCTACAAGAGACCCAGTACTTC
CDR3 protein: CASSLVRGRALQETQYF

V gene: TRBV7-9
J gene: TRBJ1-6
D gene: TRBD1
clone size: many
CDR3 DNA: TGTGCCAGCAGTCAAACAGGGGTTCATTCACCCCTCCACTTT
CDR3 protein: CASSQTGVHSPLHF

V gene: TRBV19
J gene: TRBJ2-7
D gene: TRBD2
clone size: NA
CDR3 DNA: TGTGCCAGTAGCGCCCGGACTAGCGGGAGAGAGCAGTACTTC
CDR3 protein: CASSARTSGREQYF

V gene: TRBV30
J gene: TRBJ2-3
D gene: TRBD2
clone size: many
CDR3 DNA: TGTGCCTGGAGCCCAGGGAGGGGAGATACGCAGTATTTT
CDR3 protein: CAWSPGRGDTQYF

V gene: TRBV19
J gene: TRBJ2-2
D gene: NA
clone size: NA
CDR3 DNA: TGTGCCAGTACCCCCCCGCGGGGTCCCACCGGGGAGCTGTTTTTT
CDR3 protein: CASTPPRGPTGELFF

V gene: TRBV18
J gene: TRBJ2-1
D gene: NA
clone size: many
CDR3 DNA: TGTGCCAGCTCACCACCATCAAAGGGGACCCCTGGCGGGGTCTTC
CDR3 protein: CASSPPSKGTPGGVF

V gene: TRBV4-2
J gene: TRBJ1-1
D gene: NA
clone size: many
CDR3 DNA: TGTGCCAGCAGCTCCTTTAGGGGGTTTGAAGCTTTCTTT
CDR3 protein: CASSSFRGFEAFF

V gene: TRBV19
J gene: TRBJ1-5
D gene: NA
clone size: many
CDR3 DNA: TGTGCCAGTAGACCCGGGACCGTAGATAGCAATCAGCCCCAGCATTTT
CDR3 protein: CASRPGTVDSNQPQHF

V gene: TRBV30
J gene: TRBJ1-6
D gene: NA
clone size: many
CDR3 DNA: TGTGCCTGGAGTGGTCTATTGGGGTATAATTCACCCCTCCACTTT
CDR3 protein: CAWSGLLGYNSPLHF

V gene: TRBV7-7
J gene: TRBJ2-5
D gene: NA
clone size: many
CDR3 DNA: TGTGCTAGCAGCGCTCAAGTGCTAGAGACCCAGTACTTC
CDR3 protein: CASSAQVLETQYF

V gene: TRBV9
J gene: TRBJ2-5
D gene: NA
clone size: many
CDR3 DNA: TGTGCCAGCAGCAGTGTAGGACAAGAGACCCAGTACTTC
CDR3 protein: CASSSVGQETQYF

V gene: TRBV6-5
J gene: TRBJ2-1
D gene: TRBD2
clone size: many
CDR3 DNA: TGTGCCAGCAGTTACTCGAACGGGAGGATTAATGAGCAGTTCTTC
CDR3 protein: CASSYSNGRINEQFF

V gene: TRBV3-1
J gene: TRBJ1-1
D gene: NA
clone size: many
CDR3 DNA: TGTGCCAGCAGCCAAGTCCGGGGGAGCACTGAAGCTTTCTTT
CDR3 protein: CASSQVRGSTEAFF

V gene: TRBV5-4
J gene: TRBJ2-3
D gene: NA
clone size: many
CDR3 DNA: TGTGCCAGCAGCATGAACGGGCAGCTCCGTTTGTATTTT
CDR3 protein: CASSMNGQLRLYF